This section outlines one T cell receptor beta chain sequence together with its context. Authors' methods: Using reference gene primer amplification, nucleated cell counts were estimated. Generated by immunoSEQ multiplex PCR, the TCRdb table keeps only in-frame clones and is missing some. V, J and clone size are taken as reported in that table, and D and trimming were inferred from the DNA itself. This sample has about 53,000 clones, with just under 85% found just once. The data stem from a study of blood T cell repertoires in COVID-19. Across the study: Nucleic acid was either cDNA or gDNA, and it came from T cells, B-cell-depleted T cells, or PBMCs.

The junction had 11 bases not matched to a gene; V was cut back by 3 bases and J by 3 bases. CDR1 is SGHDT, CDR2 YYEEEE, per germline. The CDR3 covers 16 residues. Sequencing was performed on peripheral blood. The TCR was taken from a human donor in a cohort sampled during active COVID-19. The rearrangement uses TRBV5-6 and TRBJ1-2; TRBD1 matches at 7 bases. CDR3 region: CASSYGTALSDYGYTF. In DNA form, the CDR3 reads TGTGCCAGCAGCTACGGGACAGCACTCTCGGACTATGGCTACACCTTC.